This T cell receptor beta chain was identified during a study of identical twins. Points from the study as a whole: The study reached conclusions through statistical analysis that was cross-sectional, not following the same donors.

This clonotype was seen a few times. Its antigen remains unknown. Trimming shortened V by 1 base and J by 3 bases, and 13 bases separated the two germline ends. CDR1 and CDR2 from the germline V gene are SGHTA and FQGNSA. CDR3 length: 15 amino acids. A universal primer site was incorporated via template switching, and the cDNA contained unique molecular identifiers. TCRdb processed the 5' RACE reads anew with MiXCR; each CDR3 protein has one entry. The data contain approximately 220,000 distinct CDR3 sequences, around 6.8% of them singletons. The same specimen was also included in a second study, on yellow fever vaccine responses in identical twins.

The receptor was isolated from a woman aged 18-29 years in good health. The chain uses TRBV7-2 and TRBJ2-7; D is possibly TRBD1 or TRBD2 (5 bases each). The source material was memory (CD45RO+) T cells sorted from blood. The CDR3 nucleotides read TGTGCCAGCAGCTTAGTGGGCCTGGGGGACTACGAGCAGTACTTC. Its translation is CASSLVGLGDYEQYF.